This T cell receptor (beta chain) was documented in a study of blood T cell repertoires in COVID-19. Here immunoSEQ multiplex PCR was the method, and the copy in TCRdb shows in-frame clones only, minus some. The sample has some 60,000 clones, 70% to 90% seen once; the top ten hold roughly 1%. Deletions cut 0 bases from V and 5 bases from J, with 13 bases between. The germline V gene encodes CDR1 SGHRS and CDR2 YFSETQ. There are 15 residues in the CDR3. V usage is TRBV5-1 and J usage is TRBJ2-3; D possibly corresponds to TRBD1 (5 bases). The TCR originated in a man between 70 and 80 years old with acute or convalescent COVID-19. The sample comprised peripheral blood. The CDR3 nucleotides read TGCGCCAGCAGCTTGGGGCAGGGTCGAGGAGATACGCAGTATTTT. It is translated as CASSLGQGRGDTQYF. The full variable domain, in which reference TRBV5-1 and TRBJ2-3 provide the parts outside the CDR3, is KAGVTQTPRYLIKTRGQQVTLSCSPISGHRSVSWYQQTPGQGLQFLFEYFSETQRNKGNFPGRFSGRQFSNSRSEMNVSTLELGDSALYLCASSLGQGRGDTQYFGPGTRLTVL.